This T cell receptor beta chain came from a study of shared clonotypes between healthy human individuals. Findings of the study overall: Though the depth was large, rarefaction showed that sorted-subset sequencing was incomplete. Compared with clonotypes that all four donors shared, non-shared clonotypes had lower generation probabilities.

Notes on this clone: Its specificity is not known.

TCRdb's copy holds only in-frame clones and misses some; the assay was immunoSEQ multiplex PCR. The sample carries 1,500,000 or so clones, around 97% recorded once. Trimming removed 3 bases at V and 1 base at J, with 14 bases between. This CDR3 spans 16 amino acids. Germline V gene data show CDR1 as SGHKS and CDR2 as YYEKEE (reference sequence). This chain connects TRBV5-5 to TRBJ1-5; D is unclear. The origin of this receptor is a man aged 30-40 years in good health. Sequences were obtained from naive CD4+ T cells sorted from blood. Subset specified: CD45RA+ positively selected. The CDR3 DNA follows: TGTGCCAGCAGCTCTGGACTCCTCCTAAGCAATCAGCCCCAGCATTTT. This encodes CASSSGLLLSNQPQHF.